This T cell receptor (beta chain) was sequenced in a study of molecular identifiers for immune sequencing clone quantification. Study outcomes and limitations: Highly expanded clones may be undercounted when identical TCR molecules share barcodes.

A remark on this clonotype: Its antigen is currently unknown.

The CDR3 has 13 amino acids. Germline CDR1 reads MNHEY; CDR2 reads SMNVEV (reference sequence). V lost 7 bases to trimming and J lost 4 bases, with 10 bases between them. TCRdb redid the calling of the PCR reads with MiXCR, one entry per CDR3 protein. The repertoire holds about 500,000 distinct CDR3 sequences, roughly a fifth seen once, with around 0.86% in the top ten. The sequencing input was naive CD8+ T cells from blood, with Jurkat cell RNA spiked in. Indicated subset: FACS-sorted CD8+CD4-CCR7+CD45RA+ naive T cells. This sequence joins TRBV27 and TRBJ2-2; tentatively, D is TRBD1 or TRBD2 (5 bases each). The clonotype comes from a human donor in good health. Some libraries in this study had Jurkat cell RNA spiked in. CDR3 region: CASIEGITGELFF. The CDR3, as DNA: TGTGCCAGCATAGAGGGGATCACCGGGGAGCTGTTTTTT.